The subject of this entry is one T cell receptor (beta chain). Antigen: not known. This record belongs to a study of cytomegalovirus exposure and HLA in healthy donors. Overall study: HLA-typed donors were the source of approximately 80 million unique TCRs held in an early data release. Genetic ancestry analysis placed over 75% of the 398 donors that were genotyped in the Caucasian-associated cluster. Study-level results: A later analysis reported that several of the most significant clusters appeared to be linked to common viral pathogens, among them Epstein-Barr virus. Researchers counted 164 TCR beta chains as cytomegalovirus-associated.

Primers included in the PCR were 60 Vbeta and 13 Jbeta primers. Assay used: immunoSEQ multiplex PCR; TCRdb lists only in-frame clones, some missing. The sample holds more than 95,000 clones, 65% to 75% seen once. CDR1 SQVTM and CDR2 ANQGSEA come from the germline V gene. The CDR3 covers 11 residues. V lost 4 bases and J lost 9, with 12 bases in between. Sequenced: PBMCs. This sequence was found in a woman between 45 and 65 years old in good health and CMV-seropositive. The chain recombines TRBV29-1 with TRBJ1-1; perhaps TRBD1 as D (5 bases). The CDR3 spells CSVGIRTKAFF. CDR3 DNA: TGCAGCGTTGGGATCCGGACAAAAGCTTTCTTT. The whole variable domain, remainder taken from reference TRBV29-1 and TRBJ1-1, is SAVISQKPSRDICQRGTSLTIQCQVDSQVTMMFWYRQQPGQSLTLIATANQGSEATYESGFVIDKFPISRPNLTFSTLTVSNMSPEDSSIYLCSVGIRTKAFFGQGTRLTVV.